These 10 T cell receptor beta chains came from one sample sequenced in a study of post-analysis software for immune sequencing data. Unique molecular identifiers were present in the TCR beta cDNA libraries. TCRdb reprocessed the PCR reads via MiXCR and lists one record per CDR3 protein. The sample yields some 160,000 distinct CDR3 sequences, around 34% seen once. Sequences were derived from blood, sampled after autologous hematopoietic stem cell transplantation. The receptors were sampled from a girl under 18 with multiple sclerosis.

J is TRBJ2-5 and V is TRBV6-5; possible D gene TRBD2, 6 bases. The DNA end is a closer match to TRBJ2-7, so the J assignment may be wrong. The CDR3 extends over 14 amino acids. Germline V lookup: CDR1 MNHEY, CDR2 SVGAGI. The CDR3 nucleotides are TGTGCCAGCAGTTATTCCGGAGGGCGTAACGAGCAGTACTTC. Translated, it gives CASSYSGGRNEQYF.

In regard to this clonotype: No conserved phenylalanine or tryptophan is present at the end of the CDR3, so a read error is the likely explanation. It is unclear where the CDR3 begins or ends on the DNA, so no DNA is shown, and the CDR3 is as TCRdb lists it. The chain couples TRBV12-3 or TRBV12-4 to TRBJ2-5; the table assigns TRBD2, which was not confirmed against the DNA. The CDR3 length is 14 residues, termini included. Here the CDR3 reads CASSWYEGGYTFGS.

This clonotype was seen repeatedly, ten times or more. The V gene is TRBV4-2, the J gene TRBJ2-3, with 7 bases fitting TRBD2. The CDR3 spans 15 residues. Trimming took 0 bases from V and 4 from J; bases not matched to a gene: 4. Germline assignment: CDR1 LGHNA and CDR2 YNFKEQ. In nucleotides, the CDR3 is TGTGCCAGCAGCCAAGATTGGGCGGGAGCAGATACGCAGTATTTT. Protein: CASSQDWAGADTQYF.

The V and J genes are TRBV21-1 and TRBJ2-3; the table's TRBD2 call for D was not verified on the DNA. TRBV21-1 represents a pseudogene. The CDR3 totals 14 residues. Written as DNA, the CDR3 is TGTGCCAGCAGCACCCTACCCGGCACAGATACGCAGTATTTT. This gives the protein CASSTLPGTDTQYF.

The V and J genes are TRBV7-2 and TRBJ2-4; D gene ambiguous. The J call may be wrong; the DNA end is better matched by TRBJ2-7. There are 16 residues in the CDR3. Germline V gene lookup returns CDR1 SGHTA and CDR2 FQGNSA. CDR3 nucleotides: TGTGCCAGCAGCTTAGCGCCGAGACAATTGAACTACGAGCAGTACTTC. Its protein is CASSLAPRQLNYEQYF.

V is TRBV5-5 and J is TRBJ1-5; TRBD1 agrees at 7 bases. The junction had 4 bases not matched to a gene; V was cut back by 4 bases and J by 6 bases. In germline, CDR1 is SGHKS, CDR2 YYEKEE (reference sequence). The CDR3 is made up of 13 amino acids. The CDR3 nucleotides read TGTGCCAGCAGCCTAGACAGGGTTCAGCCCCAGCATTTT. Protein product: CASSLDRVQPQHF.

This clonotype was seen a few times. The chain joins TRBV20-1 to TRBJ2-7; 11 bases fit TRBD2. V shed 4 bases, J shed 1 base, and the junction held 6 bases outside the gene matches. The CDR3 totals 15 residues. The germline CDR1 and CDR2 sequences are DFQATT and SNEGSKA (reference sequence). CDR3 amino acids: CSATGLAGNSYEQYF. For the CDR3, the DNA is TGCAGTGCTACTGGACTAGCGGGTAATTCCTACGAGCAGTACTTC.

The V and J genes are TRBV3-1 and TRBJ2-3; D is uncertain. This CDR3 comprises 12 residues. The V end was cut by 1 base, the J end by 6 bases, with 5 bases between. The germline CDR1 and CDR2 sequences are LGHDT and YNNKEL (reference sequence). DNA of the CDR3: TGTGCCAGCAGCCAAGGGTGCGATACGCAGTATTTT. It codes for CASSQGCDTQYF.

As for this clonotype: An end of the junction differs from the germline gene, which may be a read error. The chain couples TRBV3-1 to TRBJ2-1; D perhaps matches TRBD2 (7 bases). This CDR3 has 15 amino acids. Germline loops: CDR1 LGHDT, CDR2 YNNKEL (reference sequence). In DNA form, the CDR3 reads TGTGCCAGCAGCCACCACAGGGAGGGACGGAATGGGCAGTTCTTC. It codes for CASSHHREGRNGQFF.

This clonotype has only a few counts. The chain is built from TRBV13 and TRBJ1-1, with 10 positions matching TRBD1. The J segment lost 1 base and the V segment lost 5 bases, leaving 4 bases of the junction unmatched. This CDR3 has 15 residues. Germline CDR1 reads PRHDT; CDR2 reads FYEKMQ (reference sequence). CDR3 amino acids: CASSRGDRGNTEAFF. The CDR3 DNA reads as TGTGCCAGCAGCAGGGGGGACAGGGGGAACACTGAAGCTTTCTTT.